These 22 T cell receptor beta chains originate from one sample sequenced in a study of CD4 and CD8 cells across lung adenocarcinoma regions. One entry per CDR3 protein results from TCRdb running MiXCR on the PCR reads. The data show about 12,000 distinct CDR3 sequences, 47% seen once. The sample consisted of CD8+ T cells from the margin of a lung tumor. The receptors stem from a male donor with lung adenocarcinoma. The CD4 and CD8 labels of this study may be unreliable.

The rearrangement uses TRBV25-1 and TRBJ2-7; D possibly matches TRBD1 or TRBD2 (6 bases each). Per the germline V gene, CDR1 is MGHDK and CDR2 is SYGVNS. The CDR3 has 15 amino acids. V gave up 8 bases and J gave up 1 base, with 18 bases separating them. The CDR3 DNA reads TGTGCCAGCGGGGGGCGGGACCGAGCTTCCTACGAGCAGTACTTC. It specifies CASGGRDRASYEQYF.

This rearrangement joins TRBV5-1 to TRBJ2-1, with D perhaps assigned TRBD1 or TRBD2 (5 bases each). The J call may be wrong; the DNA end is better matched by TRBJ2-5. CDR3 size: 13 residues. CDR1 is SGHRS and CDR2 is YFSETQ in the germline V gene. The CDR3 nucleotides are TGCGCCAGCAGCTCCGGGACCAAAGAGACCCAGTACTTC. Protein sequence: CASSSGTKETQYF.

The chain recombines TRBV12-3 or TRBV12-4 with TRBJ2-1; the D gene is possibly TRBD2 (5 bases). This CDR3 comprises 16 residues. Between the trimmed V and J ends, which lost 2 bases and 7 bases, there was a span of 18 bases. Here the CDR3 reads CASSLNLVARANEQFF. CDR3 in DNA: TGTGCCAGCAGTTTAAATCTGGTAGCGAGGGCTAATGAGCAGTTCTTC.

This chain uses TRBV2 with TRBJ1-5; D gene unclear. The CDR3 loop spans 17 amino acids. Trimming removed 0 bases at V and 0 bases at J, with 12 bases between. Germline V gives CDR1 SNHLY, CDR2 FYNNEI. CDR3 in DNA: TGTGCCAGCAGTGAAGCTAACCCCCTTATTAGCAATCAGCCCCAGCATTTT. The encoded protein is CASSEANPLISNQPQHF. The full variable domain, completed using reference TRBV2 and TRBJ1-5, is EPEVTQTPSHQVTQMGQEVILRCVPISNHLYFYWYRQILGQKVEFLVSFYNNEISEKSEIFDDQFSVERPDGSNFTLKIRSTKLEDSAMYFCASSEANPLISNQPQHFGDGTRLSIL.

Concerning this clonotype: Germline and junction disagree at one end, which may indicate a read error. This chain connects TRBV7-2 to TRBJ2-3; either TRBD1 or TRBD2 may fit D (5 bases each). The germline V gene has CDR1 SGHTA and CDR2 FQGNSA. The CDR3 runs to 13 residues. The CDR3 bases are TGTGCCTCGGGGCTGCAGGTCACAAACACTCAGTATTTC. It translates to CASGLQVTNTQYF.

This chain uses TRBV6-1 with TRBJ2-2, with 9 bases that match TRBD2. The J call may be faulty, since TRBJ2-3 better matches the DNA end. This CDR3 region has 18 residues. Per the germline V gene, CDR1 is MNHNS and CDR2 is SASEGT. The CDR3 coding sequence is TGTGCCAGCAGTCCCCGGCGACTAGCGGCAGGGAGCACCGGGGCGCAGTATTTT. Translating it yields CASSPRRLAAGSTGAQYF.

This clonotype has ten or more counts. In nucleotides, the CDR3 is TGTGCCAGCAGCATACTAGGGGCAGATACGCAGTATTTT. Protein product: CASSILGADTQYF. This chain links TRBV7-2 with TRBJ2-3; D may match TRBD1 or TRBD2 (5 bases each). V lost 5 bases, J lost 4 bases, and 10 bases lay in between. The CDR3 has 13 amino acids. Germline V gene lookup returns CDR1 SGHTA and CDR2 FQGNSA.

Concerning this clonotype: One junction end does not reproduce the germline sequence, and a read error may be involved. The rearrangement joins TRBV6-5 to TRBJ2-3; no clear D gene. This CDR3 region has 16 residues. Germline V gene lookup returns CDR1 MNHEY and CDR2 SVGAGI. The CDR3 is CASSYSWTRPKDMQYF. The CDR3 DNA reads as TGTGCCAGCAGTTATTCGTGGACGAGACCCAAAGACATGCAGTATTTC.

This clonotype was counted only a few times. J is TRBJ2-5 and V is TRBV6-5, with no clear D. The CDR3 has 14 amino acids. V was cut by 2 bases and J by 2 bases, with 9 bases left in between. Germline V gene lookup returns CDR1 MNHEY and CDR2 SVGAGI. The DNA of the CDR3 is TGTGCCAGCAGTTACGGCCTAGGACAAGAGACCCAGTACTTC. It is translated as CASSYGLGQETQYF.

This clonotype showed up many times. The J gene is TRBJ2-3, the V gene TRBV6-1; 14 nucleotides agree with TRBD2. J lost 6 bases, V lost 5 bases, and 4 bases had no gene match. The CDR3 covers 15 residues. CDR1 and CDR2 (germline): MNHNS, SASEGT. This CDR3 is CASSRLAGGPDTQYF. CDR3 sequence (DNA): TGTGCCAGCAGTCGACTAGCGGGAGGGCCGGATACGCAGTATTTT.

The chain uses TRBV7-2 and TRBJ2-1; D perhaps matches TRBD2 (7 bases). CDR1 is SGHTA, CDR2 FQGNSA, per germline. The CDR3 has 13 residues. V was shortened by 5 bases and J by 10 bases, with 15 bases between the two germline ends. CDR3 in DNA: TGTGCCAGCAGCCCTCCCGGGGGGCGGGAGCAGTTCTTC. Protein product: CASSPPGGREQFF.

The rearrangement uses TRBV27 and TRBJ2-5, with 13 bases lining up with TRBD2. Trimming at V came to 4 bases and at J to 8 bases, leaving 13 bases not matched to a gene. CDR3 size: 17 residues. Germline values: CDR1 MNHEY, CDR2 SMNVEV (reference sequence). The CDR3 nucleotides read TGTGCCAGCAGTTCGGAACTAGCGGGAGGGGACCCAGATACCCAGTACTTC. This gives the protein CASSSELAGGDPDTQYF.

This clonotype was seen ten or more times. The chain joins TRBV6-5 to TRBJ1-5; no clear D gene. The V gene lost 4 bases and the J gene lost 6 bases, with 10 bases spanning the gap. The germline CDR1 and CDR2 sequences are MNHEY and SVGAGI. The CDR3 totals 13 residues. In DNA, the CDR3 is TGTGCCAGCAGTTGGACTAATGGTCAGCCCCAGCATTTT. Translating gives CASSWTNGQPQHF.

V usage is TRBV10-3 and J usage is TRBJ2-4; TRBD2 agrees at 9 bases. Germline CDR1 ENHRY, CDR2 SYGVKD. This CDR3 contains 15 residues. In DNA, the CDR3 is TGTGGCCGCGTCGCGGGGGGGAGGGCCAAGAACACGCAGTACTTC. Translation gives CGRVAGGRAKNTQYF.

The CDR3 region has the DNA TGTGCCAGCAGCGTAGACTTAGATACGCAGTACTTC. The encoded protein is CASSVDLDTQYF. This chain uses TRBV9 with TRBJ2-3; the D is unclear. The J call may be incorrect, as the DNA end agrees better with TRBJ2-7. There are 12 residues in the CDR3. CDR1 SGDLS and CDR2 YYNGEE come from the germline V gene.

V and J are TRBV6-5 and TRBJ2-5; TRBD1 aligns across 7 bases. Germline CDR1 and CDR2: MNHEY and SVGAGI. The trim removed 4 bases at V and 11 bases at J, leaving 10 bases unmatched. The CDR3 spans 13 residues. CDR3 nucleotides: TGTGCCAGCAGTTCTGGGACAGAAAATGAGCAGTACTTC. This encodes CASSSGTENEQYF.

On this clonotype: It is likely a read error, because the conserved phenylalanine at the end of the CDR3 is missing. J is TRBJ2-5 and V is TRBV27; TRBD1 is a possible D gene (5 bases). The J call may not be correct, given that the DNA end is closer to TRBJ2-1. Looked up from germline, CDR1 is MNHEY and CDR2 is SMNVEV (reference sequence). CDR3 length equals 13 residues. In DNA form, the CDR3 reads TGTGCCAGCAGTGGCAGGGTGCCAAAGACCCAGTTCTCC. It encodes CASSGRVPKTQFS.

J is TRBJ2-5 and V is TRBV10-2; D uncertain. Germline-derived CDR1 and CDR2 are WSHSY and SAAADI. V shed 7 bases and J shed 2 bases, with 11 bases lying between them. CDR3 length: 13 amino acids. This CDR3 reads CASKGRLQETQYF. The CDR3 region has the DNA TGCGCCAGCAAGGGTCGGCTACAAGAGACCCAGTACTTC.

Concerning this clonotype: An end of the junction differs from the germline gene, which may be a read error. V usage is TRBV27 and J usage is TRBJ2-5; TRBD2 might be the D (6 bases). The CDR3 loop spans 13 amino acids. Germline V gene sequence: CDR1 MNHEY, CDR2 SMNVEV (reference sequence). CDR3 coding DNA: TGCGCCAGCAGTGCTCGGGGGAAAGCGTCCCAGTACTTC. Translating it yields CASSARGKASQYF.

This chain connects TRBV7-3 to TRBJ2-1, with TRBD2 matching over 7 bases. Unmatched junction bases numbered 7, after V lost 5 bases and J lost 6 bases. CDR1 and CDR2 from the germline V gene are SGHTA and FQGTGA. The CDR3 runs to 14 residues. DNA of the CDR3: TGTGCCAGCAGCCGACTAGCTACTACCAATGAGCAGTTCTTC. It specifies CASSRLATTNEQFF.

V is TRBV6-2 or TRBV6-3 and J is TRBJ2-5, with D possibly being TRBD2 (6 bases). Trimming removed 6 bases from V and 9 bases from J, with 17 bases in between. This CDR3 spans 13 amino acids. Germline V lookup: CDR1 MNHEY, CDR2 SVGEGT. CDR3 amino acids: CASRPTGETSQYF. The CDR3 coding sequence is TGTGCCAGCAGACCTACGGGGGAAACGTCCCAGTACTTC.

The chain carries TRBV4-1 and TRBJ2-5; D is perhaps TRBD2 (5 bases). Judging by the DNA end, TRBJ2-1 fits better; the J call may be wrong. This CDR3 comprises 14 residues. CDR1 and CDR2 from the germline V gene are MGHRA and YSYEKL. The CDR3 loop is CASSQGPRAYEQFF. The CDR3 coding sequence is TGCGCCAGCAGCCAAGGCCCGAGGGCCTACGAGCAGTTCTTC.